This TCR beta chain was recorded in a study of cytomegalovirus exposure and HLA in healthy donors. This CDR3 region has 11 residues. V gave up 5 bases and J gave up 10 bases, with 14 bases separating them. Germline V CDR1 and CDR2: SQVTM, ANQGSEA. This PCR relied on a set of 60 Vbeta primers and 13 Jbeta primers. Measured with immunoSEQ multiplex PCR; TCRdb has only the in-frame clones, and not every one. The profile shows about 200,000 clones, 79% of them singletons. The gene calls are TRBV29-1 and TRBJ1-1, with D perhaps matching TRBD1 (5 bases). Sequenced input: PBMCs. The TCR sequence derives from a man between 45 and 60 years old in good health and CMV-seronegative. DNA for the CDR3: TGCAGCGTTCAGGGCCCGCGGGGAGCTTTCTTT. Translated, it gives CSVQGPRGAFF.